The present entry profiles one T cell receptor (beta chain) with its context. Data came from immunoSEQ multiplex PCR; TCRdb stores just in-frame clones and leaves some out. The sample lists 100,000 to 150,000 clones; around 92% were seen once. Per germline, CDR1 SGHAT and CDR2 FQNNGV. This CDR3 has 13 residues. V dropped 5 bases and J dropped 9; count of bases not matched to a gene: 7. The sample comes from a study of control samples from healthy donors and cancer patients. The chain links TRBV11-2 to TRBJ2-1; the match to TRBD1 covers 7 bases. The source is a woman between 50 and 59 years old in good health. Sequencing input: blood. In DNA form, the CDR3 reads TGTGCCAGCAGCCGCGACAGGGTTGGTGAGCAGTTCTTC. This codes for CASSRDRVGEQFF.